This entry features one T cell receptor beta chain sequence. The antigen is undetermined. Germline values: CDR1 SGHNT, CDR2 YYREEE (reference sequence). V lost 2 bases, J lost 1 base, and 9 bases lay in between. The CDR3 sequence is 14 residues long. These data come from a study of OX40 agonist ivuxolimab in advanced cancers. Whole-study context: Every 2 weeks, patients received ivuxolimab intravenously, dosed at 0.01 to 10 mg/kg. Treatment received earlier with anti-PD-1, anti-PD-L1 or anti-CTLA-4 agents was allowed, and under 50% had some. Aged 23 to 79 with a mean of about 63 years, they were under 85% male. Findings and caveats of the study: What antigens the expanded peripheral T cells recognized was never established.

Sequencing used immunoSEQ multiplex PCR; TCRdb keeps in-frame clones, though not all of them. Here the sample spans over 50,000 clones, around 83% being singletons. The TCR was taken from an adult with an advanced solid tumor such as melanoma, head and neck, liver or kidney cancer. The sequencing used CD4+ or CD8+ T cells sorted from blood, collected in a trial of the OX40 agonist ivuxolimab. The chain uses TRBV5-4 and TRBJ1-1; D not certain. The CDR3: CASSFATGNTEAFF. CDR3 DNA sequence: TGTGCCAGCAGCTTCGCGACGGGGAACACTGAAGCTTTCTTT.